This TCR beta chain is from a study of CXCR4 blockade with PD-1 therapy in pancreatic cancer (dated by TCRdb to between 2018 and 2021). About the study as a whole: The study analyzed resected pancreatic ductal adenocarcinoma using both multiplex immunohistochemistry and TCRbeta immunosequencing, alongside ex vivo slice culture that tested PD-1 and CXCR4 blockade. To assess intratumoral heterogeneity, two geographically distinct regions from each of over 5 tumors were TCR-sequenced.

What the research found in general, with its limitations: Because only TCRbeta chains were sequenced, true antigen-specificity overlap among convergent dominant clones remained unconfirmed while awaiting paired alpha-beta single-cell sequencing. Tumors had clonal expansion, with a mean productive clonality of around 0.15 compared with roughly 0.05 in healthy blood, yet clonality showed no correlation with survival. Amino acid clone frequency correlated strongly with the number of distinct nucleotide rearrangements encoding it, suggesting convergent selection by common tumor antigens.

The patients who supplied the archived tumor blocks had received no neoadjuvant therapy before resection. In the preserved-tissue arm of the study, some 31 surgical resection samples from roughly 22 previously untreated pancreatic ductal adenocarcinoma patients were used. For the resection arm, DNA was extracted from ten 5-micron curls of FFPE tumor adjacent to the multiplex immunohistochemistry slide. Of note for this clone: This clone's antigen is unknown. No much larger clone is present one base from it, and per-base qualities are unavailable.

TCRbeta CDR3 regions were immunosequenced from extracted DNA using the immunoSEQ Assay at Adaptive Biotechnologies. As for the original processing: To quantify the absolute abundance of each unique TCRbeta CDR3, sequences were collapsed and filtered. Clonality was calculated as 1 minus Pielou's evenness, with only productive in-frame rearrangements included in the computation. For regional overlap, the top 100 nucleotide rearrangements were followed across paired samples, and the Morisita index was used to compare paired samples against unrelated samples. Convergence of nucleotide rearrangements onto identical amino acid sequences was assessed with the immunoSEQ Rearrangement Details tool. Imported from immuneACCESS, the table was reduced by TCRdb to in-frame sequences with V and J called. These copies leave out some clones; in studies compared against another copy, an unresolved V gene accounts for under half, and the cause of the remainder is not known. V and J calls and clone size follow that table, whereas D and trimming were derived from the DNA. The sample table records about 6,000 clones; less than 40% of these occur just once. Jointly, the top ten make up around 13% of the sample.

Sequencing was performed on tumor tissue. This TCR was sampled from a human donor with pancreatic ductal adenocarcinoma.

The CDR3 amino acid sequence is: CASSLSGGSNEKLFF. The DNA reads as follows: TGTGCCAGCAGTTTATCAGGGGGAAGTAATGAAAAACTGTTTTTT. Recombination connected TRBV28 to TRBJ1-4; 7 bases in the middle match TRBD1. According to the germline V gene, CDR1 reads MDHEN and CDR2 reads SYDVKM. The CDR3, from cysteine to phenylalanine, totals 15 residues. Of the read, only the CDR3 DNA is kept; its 45 bases are in frame from base 1. At the junction V is shortened by 1 base and J by 4 bases; bases outside the gene matches: 3.